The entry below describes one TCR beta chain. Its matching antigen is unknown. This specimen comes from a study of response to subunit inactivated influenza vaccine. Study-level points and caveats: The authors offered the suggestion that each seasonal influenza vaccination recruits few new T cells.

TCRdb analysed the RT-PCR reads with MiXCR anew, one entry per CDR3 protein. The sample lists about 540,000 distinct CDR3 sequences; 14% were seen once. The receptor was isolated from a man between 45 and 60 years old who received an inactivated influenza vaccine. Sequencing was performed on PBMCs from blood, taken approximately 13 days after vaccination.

CDR3 loop: CASSHPQGGGVYNEQFF. The CDR3 nucleotides are TGTGCCAGCAGCCACCCACAGGGCGGGGGGGTTTACAATGAGCAGTTCTTC. The chain recombines TRBV7-2 with TRBJ2-1, with 9 bases matching TRBD2. V lost 5 bases, J lost 4 bases, and 12 bases stayed unmatched. The CDR3 loop spans 17 amino acids. Germline CDR1 and CDR2: SGHTA and FQGNSA.